The present T cell receptor (beta chain) was sequenced within a study of T cells in Graves' hyperthyroidism and ophthalmopathy. Overall study results and limits: A model built on 13 V-J features separated ophthalmopathy from stable hyperthyroidism.

V lost 6 bases and J lost 6, with 14 bases in between. The CDR3 loop spans 13 amino acids. Germline V gene data show CDR1 as MNHEY and CDR2 as SMNVEV (reference sequence). RNA transcripts served as the template for amplifying TCR beta CDR3 regions. A set of HTBI primers served as the primers for a first-round RT-PCR of the TCR CDR3. Each CDR3 protein gets one entry after TCRdb re-called the multiplex PCR reads with MiXCR. The sample includes 500,000 to 550,000 distinct CDR3 sequences, 15% to 20% of them seen just once. This clonotype was seen ten or more times. The antigen is not known. Diagnosis rested on symptoms, serum thyroxine and TRAb, thyroid ultrasound, and orbital computed tomography.

The TCR sequence derives from a middle-aged man with Graves' ophthalmopathy. The sample comprised blood. The J gene is TRBJ1-2, the V gene TRBV27; TRBD1 might be the D (5 bases). The CDR3 reads CASSDWGIDGYTF. DNA for the CDR3: TGTGCCAGCAGCGACTGGGGGATCGATGGCTACACCTTC.